One sample yielded the 11 T cell receptor beta chains listed below, sequenced in a study of cytomegalovirus exposure and HLA in healthy donors. With 60 Vbeta and 13 Jbeta primers, the PCR was carried out. The method was immunoSEQ multiplex PCR; TCRdb's version includes in-frame clones alone and lacks a portion of them. The table records 250,000 or so clones, 80% to 95% of them present only once. The sequencing input was PBMCs. These TCRs come from a girl aged 2-15 years in good health and CMV-seronegative.

This chain connects TRBV5-1 to TRBJ2-6; 8 nucleotides match TRBD1. With V trimmed by 4 bases and J by 3 bases, 12 bases remained unmatched. Germline values: CDR1 SGHRS, CDR2 YFSETQ. This CDR3 has 18 amino acids. The CDR3 sequence is CASSRLDRVLGGANVLTF. The CDR3 coding sequence is TGCGCCAGCAGCCGACTGGACAGGGTATTAGGTGGGGCCAACGTCCTGACTTTC.

The V call is TRBV30, the J call TRBJ2-1; TRBD2 matches at 7 bases. V dropped 5 bases and J dropped 8; count of bases not matched to a gene: 6. The germline V gene encodes CDR1 GTSNPN and CDR2 SVGIG (reference sequence). This CDR3 is built from 12 residues. The CDR3 bases are TGTGCCTGGGCCAGGGAGGGCCATGAGCAGTTCTTC. This gives the protein CAWAREGHEQFF.

This clone was seen just once. The chain is built from TRBV11-2 and TRBJ2-1; 7 nucleotides line up with TRBD2. Trimming took 1 base from V and 8 from J; bases not matched to a gene: 8. The CDR3 is made up of 15 amino acids. Germline values: CDR1 SGHAT, CDR2 FQNNGV. The CDR3 sequence: CASSLVGWGGDEQFF. CDR3 sequence (DNA): TGTGCCAGCAGCTTAGTTGGGTGGGGGGGAGATGAGCAGTTCTTC. Drawing the rest from reference TRBV11-2 and TRBJ2-1, the complete variable domain is EAGVAQSPRYKIIEKRQSVAFWCNPISGHATLYWYQQILGQGPKLLIQFQNNGVVDDSQLPKDRFSAERLKGVDSTLKIQPAKLEDSAVYLCASSLVGWGGDEQFFGPGTRLTVL.

This clone has just one count. At one boundary the junction diverges from the germline segment, which might be a read error. The V call is TRBV7-9, the J call TRBJ1-6; D not resolved. Per the germline V gene, CDR1 is SEHNR and CDR2 is FQNEAQ (reference sequence). There are 12 residues in the CDR3. The CDR3 region is CSSSPGPSPLHF. The CDR3 nucleotides are TGTTCCAGCAGCCCAGGTCCTTCACCCCTCCACTTT.

V usage is TRBV10-1 and J usage is TRBJ1-1, with D perhaps TRBD1 (5 bases). The CDR3 runs to 14 residues. Trimming shortened V by 5 bases and J by 4 bases, and 14 bases separated the two germline ends. Germline CDR1 and CDR2: WNHNN and SYGVQD (reference sequence). The CDR3 sequence: CASSPVAGGTEAFF. The CDR3, as DNA: TGCGCCAGCAGTCCGGTAGCGGGGGGCACTGAAGCTTTCTTT.

The chain uses TRBV29-1 and TRBJ1-3; D unresolved. Germline V lookup: CDR1 SQVTM, CDR2 ANQGSEA. The V end lost 1 base, the J end lost 7 bases, and 17 bases lay between the germline ends. The CDR3 runs 15 residues. The DNA for the CDR3 is TGCAGCGTTGAAGCTACCGGGTCCCAAAGGAACACCATATATTTT. Encoded protein: CSVEATGSQRNTIYF.

The chain joins TRBV6-5 to TRBJ1-1; TRBD1 matches 12 bases. The CDR3 is 14 amino acids. V lost 4 bases to trimming and J lost 5 bases; unmatched junction nucleotides: 2. Germline V lookup: CDR1 MNHEY, CDR2 SVGAGI. The CDR3 spells CASSWGQGATEAFF. The CDR3 DNA is TGTGCCAGCAGTTGGGGACAGGGGGCGACTGAAGCTTTCTTT.

This sequence joins TRBV28 and TRBJ1-2, with D possibly TRBD1 on 5 matching bases. The CDR3 runs 12 residues. V was trimmed by 2 bases and J by 6 bases, leaving 7 bases between them. Germline V gene lookup returns CDR1 MDHEN and CDR2 SYDVKM. The CDR3 DNA reads as TGTGCCAGCAGTTTAGGGGCTAATGGCTACACCTTC. Amino acid sequence: CASSLGANGYTF.

V usage is TRBV6-6 and J usage is TRBJ1-5, with no clear D. This CDR3 comprises 14 residues. Trimming cost V 6 bases and J 5 bases, with 14 bases left between them. The germline gives CDR1 MNHNY, CDR2 SVGAGI (reference sequence). CDR3 nucleotides: TGTGCCAGCAGATACCACAGTGTAGATCAGCCCCAGCATTTT. Translated: CASRYHSVDQPQHF.

The CDR3, as DNA: TGTGCCAGCAGCGTAGCTAGCGGATATAGCACAGATACGCAGTATTTT. Amino acids: CASSVASGYSTDTQYF. The V gene is TRBV9, the J gene TRBJ2-3; 7 bases are a match to TRBD2. Germline loops: CDR1 SGDLS, CDR2 YYNGEE. This CDR3 spans 16 amino acids. The junction had 4 bases not matched to a gene; V was cut back by 0 bases and J by 0 bases.

The rearrangement links TRBV5-1 to TRBJ2-1; possible D gene TRBD2, 6 bases. V dropped 4 bases and J dropped 7 bases, with 18 bases sitting between them. CDR1 is SGHRS and CDR2 is YFSETQ in the germline V gene. This CDR3 is 15 amino acids long. CDR3 DNA: TGCGCCAGCAGCCCCGCGGACTATGACACTAATGAGCAGTTCTTC. Translated, it gives CASSPADYDTNEQFF.